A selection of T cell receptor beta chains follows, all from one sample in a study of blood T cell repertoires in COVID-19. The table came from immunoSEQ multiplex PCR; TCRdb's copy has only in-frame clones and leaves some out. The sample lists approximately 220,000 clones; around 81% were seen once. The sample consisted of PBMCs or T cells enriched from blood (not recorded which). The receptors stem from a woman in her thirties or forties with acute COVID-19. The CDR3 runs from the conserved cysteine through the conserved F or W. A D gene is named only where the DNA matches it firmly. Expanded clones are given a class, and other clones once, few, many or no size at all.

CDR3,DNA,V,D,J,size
CASSPSPGSYGYTF,TGTGCCAGTAGTCCCTCCCCGGGGAGCTATGGCTACACCTTC,TRBV19,NA,TRBJ1-2,NA
CASSLAQGGNTIYF,TGCGCCAGCAGCTTGGCACAGGGCGGAAACACCATATATTTT,TRBV5-1,NA,TRBJ1-3,NA
CASSLDRGANEKLFF,TGCGCCAGCAGCTTGGACAGGGGGGCTAATGAAAAACTGTTTTTT,TRBV5-1,TRBD1,TRBJ1-4,NA
CACRQGAQGYTF,TGTGCCTGCCGACAGGGGGCGCAAGGCTACACCTTC,TRBV30,TRBD1,TRBJ1-2,NA
CASSLHRVGGEKLFF,TGTGCCAGCAGCCTTCACAGGGTAGGCGGAGAAAAACTGTTTTTT,TRBV7-9,NA,TRBJ1-4,NA
CASSKVETGYGYTF,TGTGCCAGCAGCAAAGTGGAGACAGGCTATGGCTACACCTTC,TRBV21-1,NA,TRBJ1-2,NA
CASSFRGNTGELFF,TGTGCCAGCAGCTTCCGCGGTAACACCGGGGAGCTGTTTTTT,TRBV7-3,NA,TRBJ2-2,NA
CASSKETGYATNEKLFF,TGTGCCAGCAGCAAGGAGACAGGATACGCAACTAATGAAAAACTGTTTTTT,TRBV7-6,NA,TRBJ1-4,NA
CASSLSPARQGIWEQFF,TGTGCCAGCAGCTTATCCCCGGCCCGGCAGGGGATCTGGGAGCAGTTCTTC,TRBV5-6,NA,TRBJ2-1,NA
CASSVGLAGRGEQFF,TGTGCCAGCAGCGTAGGGCTAGCGGGGAGAGGGGAGCAGTTCTTC,TRBV9,TRBD2,TRBJ2-1,NA
CASSRDTGKFAPLHF,TGTGCCAGCAGTAGGGACACCGGGAAGTTTGCACCCCTCCACTTT,TRBV6-5,NA,TRBJ1-6,many
CASSVGPPGNTGELFF,TGTGCCAGCAGCGTAGGACCCCCAGGGAACACCGGGGAGCTGTTTTTT,TRBV9,NA,TRBJ2-2,NA
CASGTSGSTQYF,TGTGCCAGCGGGACTAGCGGGAGTACGCAGTATTTT,TRBV2,TRBD2,TRBJ2-3,NA
CASSVQFLLPGNTIYF,TGTGCCAGCAGCGTACAGTTCCTTCTTCCTGGAAACACCATATATTTT,TRBV9,NA,TRBJ1-3,NA
CAWSSTGESDTQYF,TGTGCCTGGAGTTCAACGGGGGAGTCAGATACGCAGTATTTT,TRBV30,NA,TRBJ2-3,NA
CASSVVGGTNEKLFF,TGTGCCAGCAGCGTAGTGGGGGGAACTAATGAAAAACTGTTTTTT,TRBV9,NA,TRBJ1-4,NA
CASSSYRGNIGYTF,TGTGCCAGCAGCTCCTACAGGGGTAATATTGGCTACACCTTC,TRBV7-2,TRBD1,TRBJ1-2,NA
CAIRDRDVLDTEAFF,TGTGCCATCAGGGACAGGGACGTTTTGGACACTGAAGCTTTCTTT,TRBV10-3,TRBD1,TRBJ1-1,NA
CASSQSRETQYF,TGTGCCAGCAGCCAGTCCCGGGAGACCCAGTACTTC,TRBV3-1/TRBV3-2,NA,TRBJ2-5,NA
CASSPLNGGLNEQYF,TGTGCCAGCTCACCACTGAACGGCGGTCTGAACGAGCAGTACTTC,TRBV18,NA,TRBJ2-7,NA
CASSLAGTGTDTQYF,TGTGCCAGCAGCTTGGCGGGTACGGGCACAGATACGCAGTATTTT,TRBV5-6,NA,TRBJ2-3,NA
CASTQTGAREQYF,TGTGCCAGCACTCAGACAGGGGCTAGGGAGCAGTACTTC,TRBV6-5,TRBD1,TRBJ2-7,NA
CASSSGGAASPLHF,TGTGCCAGCAGCTCAGGGGGAGCGGCATCACCCCTCCACTTT,TRBV7-8,TRBD1,TRBJ1-6,NA
CASSLTGLDQPQHF,TGTGCCAGCAGCTTGACAGGGCTGGATCAGCCCCAGCATTTT,TRBV7-8,TRBD1,TRBJ1-5,NA
CASSFGQGDDQPQHF,TGTGCCAGCAGTTTTGGACAGGGAGATGATCAGCCCCAGCATTTT,TRBV7-9,TRBD1,TRBJ1-5,NA
CATSRNRGSGNTIYF,TGTGCCACCAGCAGAAACAGGGGCTCTGGAAACACCATATATTTT,TRBV15,TRBD1,TRBJ1-3,few
CASSLVRLAGVQFF,TGTGCCAGCAGCTTAGTGCGGCTAGCGGGAGTTCAGTTCTTC,TRBV7-9,TRBD2,TRBJ2-1,NA
CAISLRDRDNSPLHF,TGTGCCATCAGTCTCCGGGACAGGGATAATTCACCCCTCCACTTT,TRBV10-3,TRBD1,TRBJ1-6,NA
CASSPRQGANYGYTF,TGCGCCAGCAGCCCTCGACAGGGGGCGAACTATGGCTACACCTTC,TRBV5-1,TRBD1,TRBJ1-2,NA
CASSLTGGRQPQHF,TGTGCCAGCAGCCTTACAGGGGGCAGGCAGCCCCAGCATTTT,TRBV6-5,TRBD1,TRBJ1-5,few
CASGRGNTEAFF,TGTGCCAGCGGGAGGGGGAACACTGAAGCTTTCTTT,TRBV27,NA,TRBJ1-1,NA
CASSIWESNQPQHF,TGTGCCAGTAGTATTTGGGAGAGCAATCAGCCCCAGCATTTT,TRBV19,NA,TRBJ1-5,NA
CASSSGGQGNTEAFF,TGTGCCAGCAGCTCGGGGGGACAGGGGAACACTGAAGCTTTCTTT,TRBV9,TRBD1,TRBJ1-1,NA
CASSSGFEAFF,TGTGCCAGCAGCTCAGGATTTGAAGCTTTCTTT,TRBV7-9,NA,TRBJ1-1,once
CASSEGPTREELFF,TGTGCCAGCAGTGAAGGACCTACTAGGGAGGAGCTGTTTTTT,TRBV6-1,NA,TRBJ2-2,NA
CASSLPGQGNEKLFF,TGCGCCAGCAGCCTTCCGGGACAGGGTAATGAAAAACTGTTTTTT,TRBV5-1,TRBD1,TRBJ1-4,few
CAMSRDRAGAEAFF,TGTGCCATGTCCCGGGACAGGGCTGGGGCTGAAGCTTTCTTT,TRBV10-3,TRBD1,TRBJ1-1,NA